This T cell receptor (beta chain) was observed in a study of shared clonotypes between healthy human individuals. In the study overall: Participating donors consisted of a couple of women and a few men aged 18 to 49. Used for every donor were three CD4 naive, three CD4 memory, two CD8 naive and one CD8 memory plate.

General study points: Naive CD4 clonotype sharing across a handful of donors was approximately 5%.

In the case of this clone: The antigen is unknown.

Researchers divided each subset's genomic DNA evenly across several immunoSEQ plates. Assay: immunoSEQ multiplex PCR; the TCRdb copy retains only in-frame clones and omits some. The repertoire consists of 2,500,000 or so clones, with roughly 90% occurring once and the leading ten covering 0.3% to 0.45%. Germline-derived CDR1 and CDR2 are SGHDT and YYEEEE. The V end was cut by 1 base, the J end by 6 bases, with 17 bases between. The CDR3 extends over 16 amino acids. The V call is TRBV5-6, the J call TRBJ2-1, with no clear D. Sequenced material: naive CD4+ T cells from PBMCs. Subset meaning: CD45RA+ positively selected. This TCR came from a man between 18 and 29 years old in good health. Some clones in this sample may be carry-over from other donors' samples. Here the CDR3 reads CASSLRVIRETNEQFF. For the CDR3, the DNA is TGTGCCAGCAGCTTGAGGGTAATACGAGAAACCAATGAGCAGTTCTTC.